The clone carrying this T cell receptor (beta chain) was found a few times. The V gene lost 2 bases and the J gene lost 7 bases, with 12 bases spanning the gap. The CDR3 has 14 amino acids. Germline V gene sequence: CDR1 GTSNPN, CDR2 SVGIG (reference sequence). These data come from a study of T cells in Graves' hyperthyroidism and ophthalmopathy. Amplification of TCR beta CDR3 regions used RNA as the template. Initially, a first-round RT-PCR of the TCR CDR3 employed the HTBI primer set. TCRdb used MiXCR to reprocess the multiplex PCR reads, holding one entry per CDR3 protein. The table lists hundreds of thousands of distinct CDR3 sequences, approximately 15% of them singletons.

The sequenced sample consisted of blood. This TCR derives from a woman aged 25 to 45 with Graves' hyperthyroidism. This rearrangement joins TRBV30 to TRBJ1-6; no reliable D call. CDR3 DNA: TGTGCCTGGAGTACCTCGGGAAGCAATTCACCCCTCCACTTT. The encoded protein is CAWSTSGSNSPLHF.